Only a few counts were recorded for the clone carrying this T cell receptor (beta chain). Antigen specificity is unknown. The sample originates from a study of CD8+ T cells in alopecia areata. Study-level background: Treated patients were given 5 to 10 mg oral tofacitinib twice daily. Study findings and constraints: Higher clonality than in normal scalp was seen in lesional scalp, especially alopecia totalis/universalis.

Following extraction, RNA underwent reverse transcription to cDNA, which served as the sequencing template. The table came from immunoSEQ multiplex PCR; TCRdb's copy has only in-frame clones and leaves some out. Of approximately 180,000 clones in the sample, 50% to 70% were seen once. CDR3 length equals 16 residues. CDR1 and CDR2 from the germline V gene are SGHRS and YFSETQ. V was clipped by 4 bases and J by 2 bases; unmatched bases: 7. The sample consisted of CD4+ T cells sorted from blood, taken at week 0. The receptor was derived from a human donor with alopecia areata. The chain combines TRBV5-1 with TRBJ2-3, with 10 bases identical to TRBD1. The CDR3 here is CASSGYGTGVTDTQYF. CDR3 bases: TGCGCCAGCAGCGGCTACGGGACAGGGGTCACAGATACGCAGTATTTT.